The clone carrying this T cell receptor (beta chain) occurred a few times. The antigen remains unidentified. V lost 2 bases and J lost 4; bases outside the gene matches: 3. CDR3 length: 16 residues. In germline, CDR1 is MDHEN, CDR2 SYDVKM. This entry comes from a study of blood T cells in healthy people across ages. The study, taken as a whole, reports: Diversity of TCR beta per million T cells declined in a roughly linear way with age.

For the second PCR, which ran for roughly 6 to 11 cycles, a sample-barcoded 5' primer and a J-beta primer mix were used. The template-switch adaptor, which had 12 random nucleotides, put a tag on each cDNA molecule. MiXCR, run by TCRdb on the 5' RACE reads, gives a single entry per CDR3 protein. Of 700,000 to 950,000 distinct CDR3 sequences listed, about 40% are singletons. The material sequenced was blood. The origin of this receptor is an older woman in good health. The rearrangement joins TRBV28 to TRBJ2-3; 13 bases line up with TRBD2. CDR3 residues: CASSLRTSGSSDTQYF. For the CDR3, the DNA is TGTGCCAGCAGTTTAAGGACTAGCGGGAGCTCAGATACGCAGTATTTT.